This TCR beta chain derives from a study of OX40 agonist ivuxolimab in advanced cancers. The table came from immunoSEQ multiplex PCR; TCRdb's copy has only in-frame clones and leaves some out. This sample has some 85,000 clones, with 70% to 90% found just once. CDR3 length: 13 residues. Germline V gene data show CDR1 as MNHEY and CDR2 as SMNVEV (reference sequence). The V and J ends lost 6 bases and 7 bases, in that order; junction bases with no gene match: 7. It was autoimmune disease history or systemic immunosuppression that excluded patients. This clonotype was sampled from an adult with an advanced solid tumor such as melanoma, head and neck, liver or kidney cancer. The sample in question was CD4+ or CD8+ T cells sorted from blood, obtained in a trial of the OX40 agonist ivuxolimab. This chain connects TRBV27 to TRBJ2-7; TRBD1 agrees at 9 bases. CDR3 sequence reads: CASSQDRGREQYF. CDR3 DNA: TGTGCCAGCAGCCAGGACAGGGGAAGGGAGCAGTACTTC.